The 11 T cell receptor beta chains given below trace back to one sample, sequenced in a study of CD8 T cells in Susac syndrome. A quantity of about 0.5 to 1 ug RNA underwent reverse transcription using random hexamers. From the immunoSEQ multiplex PCR reads, TCRdb called clonotypes with MiXCR, one entry per CDR3 protein. The sample holds 100,000 or so distinct CDR3 sequences, 80% to 95% seen once. The specimen sequenced was CD4+ T cells from PBMCs. All receptors derive from a human donor in good health.

This clonotype was found once. This sequence joins TRBV2 and TRBJ2-3; 7 bases are a match to TRBD2. The CDR3 has 16 amino acids. From germline, CDR1 is SNHLY and CDR2 FYNNEI. Unmatched junction bases numbered 13, after V lost 5 bases and J lost 5 bases. The CDR3 DNA reads as TGTGCCAGCAGTCAATTTTGGGCGGGGGAACGAGATACGCAGTATTTT. Translated, it gives CASSQFWAGERDTQYF. The variable domain in full, with the rest retrieved from reference TRBV2 and TRBJ2-3, is EPEVTQTPSHQVTQMGQEVILRCVPISNHLYFYWYRQILGQKVEFLVSFYNNEISEKSEIFDDQFSVERPDGSNFTLKIRSTKLEDSAMYFCASSQFWAGERDTQYFGPGTRLTVL.

In this sample, this clonotype turned up once. This chain uses TRBV2 with TRBJ1-5, with no clear D. V was trimmed by 6 bases and J by 5 bases, leaving 11 bases between them. Per the germline V gene, CDR1 is SNHLY and CDR2 is FYNNEI. The CDR3 is 13 residues long. The CDR3 region is CASRLTSDQPQHF. CDR3 in DNA: TGTGCCAGCAGGCTGACAAGTGATCAGCCCCAGCATTTT.

The V gene is TRBV27, the J gene TRBJ2-3, with D possibly matching TRBD1 (5 bases). V was cut by 5 bases and J by 1 base, with 10 bases left in between. Germline CDR1 is MNHEY and CDR2 is SMNVEV (reference sequence). This CDR3 is 14 amino acids long. Written as DNA, the CDR3 is TGTGCCAGCAGTGTCGTCAGGGGCACAGATACGCAGTATTTT. Residues: CASSVVRGTDTQYF.

The chain employs TRBV5-4 and TRBJ1-1; no clear D. Germline V CDR1 and CDR2: SGHNT, YYREEE (reference sequence). This CDR3 has 12 residues. Trimming stripped 1 base from V and 8 bases from J, with 9 bases between. CDR3 region: CASSLPALEAFF. In DNA, the CDR3 is TGTGCCAGCAGCTTGCCGGCCTTGGAAGCTTTCTTT.

This chain links TRBV29-1 with TRBJ1-2, with 8 bases fitting TRBD1. V trimming: 4 bases; J trimming: 8 bases; junction bases outside the gene matches: 6. Germline-derived CDR1 and CDR2 are SQVTM and ANQGSEA. CDR3 length: 12 residues. CDR3 loop: CSVGIDRGGYTF. In DNA form, the CDR3 reads TGCAGCGTTGGGATAGACAGGGGCGGCTACACCTTC.

The CDR3 DNA is TGCGCCAGCAGCTCTCAGGGAGACACCGGGGAGCTGTTTTTT. It translates to CASSSQGDTGELFF. The chain combines TRBV5-1 with TRBJ2-2, with D tentatively TRBD1 or TRBD2 (5 bases each). Germline assignment: CDR1 SGHRS and CDR2 YFSETQ. The length of the CDR3 is 14 residues. The ends were cut back, 3 bases at V and 3 bases at J, with 9 bases in the middle.

This clonotype was detected only a few times. The chain employs TRBV6-1 and TRBJ2-7; 8 nucleotides match TRBD2. Trimming at V came to 4 bases and at J to 2 bases, leaving 4 bases not matched to a gene. CDR1 and CDR2 from the germline V gene are MNHNS and SASEGT. The CDR3 is made up of 14 amino acids. CDR3 bases: TGTGCCAGCAGTGCAGCGGGAGCTACCTACGAGCAGTACTTC. As protein: CASSAAGATYEQYF.

The rearrangement uses TRBV7-8 and TRBJ2-2, with D possibly matching TRBD2 (6 bases). The germline V gene has CDR1 SGHVS and CDR2 FQNEAQ. The CDR3 has 16 residues. Trimming left V 0 bases short and J 3 bases short, with 11 bases between. Written as DNA, the CDR3 is TGTGCCAGCAGCTTAGCGCGGGGCCAGTACACCGGGGAGCTGTTTTTT. This sequence encodes CASSLARGQYTGELFF.

The chain links TRBV30 to TRBJ2-3; 7 bases map to TRBD2. This CDR3 is built from 12 residues. J gave up 12 bases and V 4 bases, and 10 bases lay outside the gene matches. CDR1 and CDR2 from the germline V gene are GTSNPN and SVGIG (reference sequence). CDR3 protein: CAWTQGEGRQYF. The CDR3 DNA sequence: TGTGCCTGGACCCAAGGGGAGGGAAGACAGTATTTT.

The chain has TRBV5-4 and TRBJ2-1; a weak D match, TRBD1 (5 bases). Trimming took 4 bases from V and 9 from J, leaving 11 bases between them. Per germline, CDR1 SGHNT and CDR2 YYREEE (reference sequence). CDR3 size: 12 residues. CDR3 nucleotide sequence: TGTGCCAGCAGCCTAGGGGTCAGTGAGCAGTTCTTC. This sequence encodes CASSLGVSEQFF.

CDR3 amino acids: CASSPSGSSGNTIYF. CDR3 DNA sequence: TGTGCCAGCAGCCCCTCCGGGAGCTCTGGAAACACCATATATTTT. This chain uses TRBV7-2 with TRBJ1-3; D uncertain. The CDR3 is made up of 15 amino acids. Germline V CDR1 and CDR2: SGHTA, FQGNSA. Trimming removed 5 bases from V and 0 bases from J, with 11 bases in between.